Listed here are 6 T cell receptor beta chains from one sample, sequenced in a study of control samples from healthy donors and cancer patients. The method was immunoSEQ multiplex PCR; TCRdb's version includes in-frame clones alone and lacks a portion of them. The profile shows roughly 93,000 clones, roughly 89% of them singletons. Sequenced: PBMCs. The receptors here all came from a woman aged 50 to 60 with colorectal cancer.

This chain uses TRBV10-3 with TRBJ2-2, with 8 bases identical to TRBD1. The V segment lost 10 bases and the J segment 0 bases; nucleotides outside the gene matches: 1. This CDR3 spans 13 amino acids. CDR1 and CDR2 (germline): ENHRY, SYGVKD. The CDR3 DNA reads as TGTGCCACGACAGGGGCGAACACCGGGGAGCTGTTTTTT. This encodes CATTGANTGELFF.

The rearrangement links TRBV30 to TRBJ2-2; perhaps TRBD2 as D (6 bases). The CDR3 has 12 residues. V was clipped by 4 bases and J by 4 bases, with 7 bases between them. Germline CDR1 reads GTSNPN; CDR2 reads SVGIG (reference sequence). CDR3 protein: CAWMGGTGELFF. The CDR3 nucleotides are TGTGCCTGGATGGGAGGCACCGGGGAGCTGTTTTTT.

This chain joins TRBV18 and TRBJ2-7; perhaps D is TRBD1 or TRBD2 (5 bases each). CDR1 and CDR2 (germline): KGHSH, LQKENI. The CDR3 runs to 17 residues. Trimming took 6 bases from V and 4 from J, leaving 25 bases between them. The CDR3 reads CASSQKGTGNRGYEQYV. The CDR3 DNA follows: TGTGCCAGCTCCCAGAAAGGGACGGGGAACAGAGGATACGAGCAGTACGTC.

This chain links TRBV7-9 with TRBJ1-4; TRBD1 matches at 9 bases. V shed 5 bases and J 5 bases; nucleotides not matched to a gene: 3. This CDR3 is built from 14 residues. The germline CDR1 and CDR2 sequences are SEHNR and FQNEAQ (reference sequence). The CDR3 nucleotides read TGTGCCAGCAGCCAGGGACAGGGCAATGAAAAACTGTTTTTT. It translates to CASSQGQGNEKLFF.

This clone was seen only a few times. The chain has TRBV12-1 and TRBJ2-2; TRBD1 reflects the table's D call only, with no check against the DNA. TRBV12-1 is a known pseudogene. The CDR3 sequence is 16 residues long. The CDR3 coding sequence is TGTTCCAGCAGCTTTAAACAGGGGGCGAACACCGGGGAGCTGTTTTTT. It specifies CSSSFKQGANTGELFF.

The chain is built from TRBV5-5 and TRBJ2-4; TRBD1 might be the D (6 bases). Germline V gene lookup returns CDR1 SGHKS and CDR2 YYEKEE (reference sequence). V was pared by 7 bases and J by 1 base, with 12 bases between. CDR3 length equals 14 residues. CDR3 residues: CASQRQDAKNIQYF. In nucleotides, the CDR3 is TGTGCCAGCCAAAGACAGGATGCCAAAAACATTCAGTACTTC.